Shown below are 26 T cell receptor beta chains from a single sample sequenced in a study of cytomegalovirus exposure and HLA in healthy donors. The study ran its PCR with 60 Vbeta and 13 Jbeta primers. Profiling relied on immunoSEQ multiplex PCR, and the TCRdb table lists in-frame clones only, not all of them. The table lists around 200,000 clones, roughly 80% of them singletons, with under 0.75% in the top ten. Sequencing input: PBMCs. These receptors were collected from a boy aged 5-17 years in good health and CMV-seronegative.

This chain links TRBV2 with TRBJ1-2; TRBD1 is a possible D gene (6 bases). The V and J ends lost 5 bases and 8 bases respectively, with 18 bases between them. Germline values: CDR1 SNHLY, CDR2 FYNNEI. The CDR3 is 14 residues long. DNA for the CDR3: TGTGCCAGCAGTCGAACTACAGGGTTGGGAGGCTACACCTTC. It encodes CASSRTTGLGGYTF.

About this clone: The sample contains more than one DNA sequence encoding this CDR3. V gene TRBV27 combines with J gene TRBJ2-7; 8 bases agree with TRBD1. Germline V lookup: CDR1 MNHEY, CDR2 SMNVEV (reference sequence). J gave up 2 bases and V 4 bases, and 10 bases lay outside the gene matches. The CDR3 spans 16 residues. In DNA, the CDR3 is TGTGCCAGCAGTTCTCGACAGGGGCGGCCGGCCTACGAGCAGTACTTC. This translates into CASSSRQGRPAYEQYF.

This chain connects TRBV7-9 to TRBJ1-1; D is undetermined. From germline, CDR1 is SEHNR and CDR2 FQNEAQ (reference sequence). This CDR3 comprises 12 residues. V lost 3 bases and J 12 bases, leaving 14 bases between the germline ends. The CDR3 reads CASSFLTTRTFF. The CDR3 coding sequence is TGTGCCAGCAGCTTTCTGACAACGAGAACTTTCTTT.

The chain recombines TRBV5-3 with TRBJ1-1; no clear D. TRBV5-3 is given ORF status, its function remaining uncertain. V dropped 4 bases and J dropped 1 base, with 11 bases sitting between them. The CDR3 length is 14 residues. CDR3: CARSAKHENTEAFF. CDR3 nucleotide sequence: TGTGCCAGAAGCGCCAAACACGAGAACACTGAAGCTTTCTTT.

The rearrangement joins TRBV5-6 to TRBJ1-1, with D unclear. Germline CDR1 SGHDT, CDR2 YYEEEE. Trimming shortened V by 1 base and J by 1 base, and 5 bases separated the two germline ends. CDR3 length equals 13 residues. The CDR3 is CASSLRRNTEAFF. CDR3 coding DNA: TGTGCCAGCAGCTTGAGGAGGAACACTGAAGCTTTCTTT.

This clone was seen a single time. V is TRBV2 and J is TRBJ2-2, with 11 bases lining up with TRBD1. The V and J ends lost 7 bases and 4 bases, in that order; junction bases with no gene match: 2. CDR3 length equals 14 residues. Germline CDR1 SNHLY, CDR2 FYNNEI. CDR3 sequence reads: CASTGTGGTGELFF. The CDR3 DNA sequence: TGTGCCAGCACCGGGACAGGGGGCACCGGGGAGCTGTTTTTT.

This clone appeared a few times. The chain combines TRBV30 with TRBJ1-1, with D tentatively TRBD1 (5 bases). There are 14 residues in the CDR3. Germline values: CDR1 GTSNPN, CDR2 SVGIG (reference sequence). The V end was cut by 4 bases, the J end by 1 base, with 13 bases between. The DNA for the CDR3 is TGTGCCTGGACCCCCGGGGGGAGGAACACTGAAGCTTTCTTT. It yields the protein CAWTPGGRNTEAFF.

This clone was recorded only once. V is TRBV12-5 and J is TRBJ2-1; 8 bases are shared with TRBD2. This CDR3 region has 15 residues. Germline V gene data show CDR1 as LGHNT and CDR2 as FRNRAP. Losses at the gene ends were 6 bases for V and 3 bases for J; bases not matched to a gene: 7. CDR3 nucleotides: TGTGCTAGTGGCCCCCGGGAGGGCATCTACAATGAGCAGTTCTTC. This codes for CASGPREGIYNEQFF.

The CDR3 is CASSPGQDYNSPLHF. CDR3 bases: TGTGCCAGCAGTCCTGGACAGGATTATAATTCACCCCTCCACTTT. The chain uses TRBV27 and TRBJ1-6; 7 nucleotides line up with TRBD1. Looked up from germline, CDR1 is MNHEY and CDR2 is SMNVEV (reference sequence). The CDR3 is 15 amino acids. The V and J ends lost 5 bases and 4 bases, in that order; junction bases with no gene match: 5.

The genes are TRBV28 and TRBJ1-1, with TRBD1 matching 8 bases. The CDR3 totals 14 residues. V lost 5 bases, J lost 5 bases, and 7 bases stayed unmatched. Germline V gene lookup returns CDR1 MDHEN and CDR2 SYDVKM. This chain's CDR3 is CASSPYRGGTEAFF. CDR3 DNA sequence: TGTGCCAGCAGTCCCTACAGGGGGGGGACTGAAGCTTTCTTT.

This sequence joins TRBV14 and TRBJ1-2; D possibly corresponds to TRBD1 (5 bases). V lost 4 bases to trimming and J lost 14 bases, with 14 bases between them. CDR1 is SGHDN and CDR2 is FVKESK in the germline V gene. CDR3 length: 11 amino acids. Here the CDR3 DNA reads TGTGCCAGCAGCCCCAGGGTAGACGGTACCTTC. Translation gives CASSPRVDGTF. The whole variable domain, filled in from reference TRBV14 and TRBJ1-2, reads EAGVTQFPSHSVIEKGQTVTLRCDPISGHDNLYWYRRVMGKEIKFLLHFVKESKQDESGMPNNRFLAERTGGTYSTLKVQPAELEDSGVYFCASSPRVDGTFGSGTRLTVV.

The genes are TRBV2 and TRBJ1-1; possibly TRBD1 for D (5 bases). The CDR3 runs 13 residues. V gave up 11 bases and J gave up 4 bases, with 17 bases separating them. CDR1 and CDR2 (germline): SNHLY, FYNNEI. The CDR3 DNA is TGTGCCGGAGCCAGGGAACACGGCACTGAAGCTTTCTTT. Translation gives CAGAREHGTEAFF.

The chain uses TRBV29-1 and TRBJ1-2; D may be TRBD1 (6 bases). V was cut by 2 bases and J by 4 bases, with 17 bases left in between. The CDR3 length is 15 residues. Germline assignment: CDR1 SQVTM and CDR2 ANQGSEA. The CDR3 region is CSVEPPGGAPYGYTF. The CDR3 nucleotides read TGCAGCGTTGAACCGCCGGGGGGCGCACCCTATGGCTACACCTTC.

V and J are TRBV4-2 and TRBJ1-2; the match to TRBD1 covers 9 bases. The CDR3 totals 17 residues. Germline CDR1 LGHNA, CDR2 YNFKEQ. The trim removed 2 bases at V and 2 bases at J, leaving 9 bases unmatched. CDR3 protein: CASSQWAGQGLNYGYTF. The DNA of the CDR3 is TGTGCCAGCAGCCAATGGGCGGGACAGGGATTGAACTATGGCTACACCTTC.

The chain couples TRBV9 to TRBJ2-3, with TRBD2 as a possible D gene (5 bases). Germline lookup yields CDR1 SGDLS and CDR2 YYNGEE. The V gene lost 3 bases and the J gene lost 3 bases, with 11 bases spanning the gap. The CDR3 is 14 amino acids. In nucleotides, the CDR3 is TGTGCCAGCAGCGGCACGATAGCGACAGATACGCAGTATTTT. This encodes CASSGTIATDTQYF.

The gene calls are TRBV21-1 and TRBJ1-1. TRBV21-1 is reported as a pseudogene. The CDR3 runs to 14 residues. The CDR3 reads CASSRGKMNTEAFF. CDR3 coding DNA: TGTGCCAGCAGCAGAGGGAAAATGAACACTGAAGCTTTCTTT.

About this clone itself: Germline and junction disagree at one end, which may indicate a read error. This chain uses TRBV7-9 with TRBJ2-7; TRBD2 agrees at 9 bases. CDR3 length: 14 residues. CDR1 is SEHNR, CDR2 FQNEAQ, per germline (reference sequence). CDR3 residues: CSSSLGGLASEQYF. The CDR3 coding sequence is TGTTCCAGCAGCTTAGGTGGACTAGCGAGCGAGCAGTACTTC.

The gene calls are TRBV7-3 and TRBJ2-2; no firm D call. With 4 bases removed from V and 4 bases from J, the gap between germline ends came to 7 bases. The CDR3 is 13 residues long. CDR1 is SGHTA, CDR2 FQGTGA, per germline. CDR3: CASSSVITGELFF. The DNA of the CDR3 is TGTGCCAGCAGCTCGGTTATCACCGGGGAGCTGTTTTTT. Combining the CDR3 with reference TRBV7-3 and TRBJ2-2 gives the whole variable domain GAGVSQTPSNKVTEKGKYVELRCDPISGHTALYWYRQSLGQGPEFLIYFQGTGAADDSGLPNDRFFAVRPEGSVSTLKIQRTERGDSAVYLCASSSVITGELFFGEGSRLTVL.

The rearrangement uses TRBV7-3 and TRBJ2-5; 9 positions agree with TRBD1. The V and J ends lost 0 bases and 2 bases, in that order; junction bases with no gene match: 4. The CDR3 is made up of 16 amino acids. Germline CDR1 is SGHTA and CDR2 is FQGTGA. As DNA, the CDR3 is TGTGCCAGCAGCTTAACCGGGGGGACAGGGCAAGAGACCCAGTACTTC. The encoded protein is CASSLTGGTGQETQYF.

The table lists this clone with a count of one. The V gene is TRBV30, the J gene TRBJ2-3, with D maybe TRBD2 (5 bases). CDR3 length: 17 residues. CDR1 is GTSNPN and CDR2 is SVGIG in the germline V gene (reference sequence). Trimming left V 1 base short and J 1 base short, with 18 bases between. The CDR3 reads CAWSAGLTSRGTDTQYF. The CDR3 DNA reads TGTGCCTGGAGTGCGGGGTTAACTAGTCGGGGCACAGATACGCAGTATTTT.

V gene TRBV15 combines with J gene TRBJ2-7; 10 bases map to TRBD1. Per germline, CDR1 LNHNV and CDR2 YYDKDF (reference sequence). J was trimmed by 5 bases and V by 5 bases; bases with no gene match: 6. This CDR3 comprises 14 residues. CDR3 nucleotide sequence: TGTGCCACCAGCGGGGGGGACAGGGGCCACGAGCAGTACTTC. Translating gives CATSGGDRGHEQYF.

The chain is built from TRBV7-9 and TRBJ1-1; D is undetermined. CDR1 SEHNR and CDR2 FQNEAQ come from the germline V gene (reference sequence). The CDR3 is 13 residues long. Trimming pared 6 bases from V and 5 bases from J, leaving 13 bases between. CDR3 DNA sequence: TGTGCCAGCAGTTCCGGCCCGAGGACTGAAGCTTTCTTT. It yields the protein CASSSGPRTEAFF.

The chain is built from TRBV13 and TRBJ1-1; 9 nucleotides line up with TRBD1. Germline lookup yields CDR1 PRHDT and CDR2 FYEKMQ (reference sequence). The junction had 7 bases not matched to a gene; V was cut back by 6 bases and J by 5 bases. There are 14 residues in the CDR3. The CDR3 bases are TGTGCCAGCAGTTCCACAGGGGGCCGGACTGAAGCTTTCTTT. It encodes CASSSTGGRTEAFF.

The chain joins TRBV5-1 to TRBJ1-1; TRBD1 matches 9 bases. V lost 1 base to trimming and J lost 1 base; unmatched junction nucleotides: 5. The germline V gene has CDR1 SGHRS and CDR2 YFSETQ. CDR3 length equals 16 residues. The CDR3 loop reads CASSLRDRDGNTEAFF. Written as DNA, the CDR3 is TGCGCCAGCAGCTTGCGGGACAGGGATGGGAACACTGAAGCTTTCTTT.

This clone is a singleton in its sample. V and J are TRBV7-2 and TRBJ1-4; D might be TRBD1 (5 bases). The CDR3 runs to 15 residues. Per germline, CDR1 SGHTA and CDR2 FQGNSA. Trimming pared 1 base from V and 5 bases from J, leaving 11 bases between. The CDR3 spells CASSLEAGLNEKLFF. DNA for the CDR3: TGTGCCAGCAGCTTAGAAGCAGGGTTAAATGAAAAACTGTTTTTT. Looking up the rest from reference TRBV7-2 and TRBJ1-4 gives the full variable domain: GAGVSQSPSNKVTEKGKDVELRCDPISGHTALYWYRQSLGQGLEFLIYFQGNSAPDKSGLPSDRFSAERTGGSVSTLTIQRTQQEDSAVYLCASSLEAGLNEKLFFGSGTQLSVL.

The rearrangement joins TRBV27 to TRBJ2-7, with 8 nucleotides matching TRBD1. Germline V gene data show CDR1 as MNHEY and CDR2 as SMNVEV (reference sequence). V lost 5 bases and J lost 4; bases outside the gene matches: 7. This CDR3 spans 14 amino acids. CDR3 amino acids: CASSTGTGFYEQYF. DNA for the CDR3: TGTGCCAGCAGTACCGGGACAGGCTTTTACGAGCAGTACTTC.